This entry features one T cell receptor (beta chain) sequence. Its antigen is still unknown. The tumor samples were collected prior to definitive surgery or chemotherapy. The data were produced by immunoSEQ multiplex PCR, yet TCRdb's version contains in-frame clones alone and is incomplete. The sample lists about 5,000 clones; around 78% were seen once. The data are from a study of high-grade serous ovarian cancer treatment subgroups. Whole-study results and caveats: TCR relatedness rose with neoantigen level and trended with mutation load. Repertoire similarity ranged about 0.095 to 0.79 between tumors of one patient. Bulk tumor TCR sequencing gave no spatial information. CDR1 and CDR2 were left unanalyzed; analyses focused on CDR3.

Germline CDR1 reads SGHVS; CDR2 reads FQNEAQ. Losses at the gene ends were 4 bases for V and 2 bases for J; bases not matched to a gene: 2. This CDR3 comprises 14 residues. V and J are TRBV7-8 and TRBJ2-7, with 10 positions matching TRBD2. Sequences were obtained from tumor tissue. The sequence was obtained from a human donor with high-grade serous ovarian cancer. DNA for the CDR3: TGTGCCAGCAGCTCAGCGGGAGGGCCCTACGAGCAGTACTTC. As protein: CASSSAGGPYEQYF. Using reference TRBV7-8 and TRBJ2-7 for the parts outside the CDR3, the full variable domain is GAGVSQSPRYKVAKRGQDVALRCDPISGHVSLFWYQQALGQGPEFLTYFQNEAQLDKSGLPSDRFFAERPEGSVSTLKIQRTQQEDSAVYLCASSSAGGPYEQYFGPGTRLTVT.